One and the same sample provided the 3 T cell receptor beta chains below, sequenced in a study of post-analysis software for immune sequencing data. cDNA libraries for TCR beta contained unique molecular identifiers. TCRdb called the PCR reads again in MiXCR, with one record for every CDR3 protein. The repertoire holds hundreds of thousands of distinct CDR3 sequences, less than 35% seen once, with about 0.5% in the top ten. These receptors have no known antigen. Study-level results: Patients showed TRBV5-6, TRBV5-1 and TRBV20-1 among about five TRBV segments more frequent than in controls.

Sequenced sample: blood. Source of these receptors: a girl aged 5-17 years with multiple sclerosis.

The chain has TRBV3-1 and TRBJ2-3; D is perhaps TRBD1 or TRBD2 (5 bases each). This CDR3 has 15 residues. Germline lookup yields CDR1 LGHDT and CDR2 YNNKEL (reference sequence). The V and J ends lost 3 bases and 1 base respectively, with 11 bases between them. CDR3 protein: CASSQARGGTDTQYF. The CDR3 DNA follows: TGTGCCAGCAGCCAGGCTAGAGGGGGCACAGATACGCAGTATTTT.

The V call is TRBV5-1, the J call TRBJ2-1, with 14 bases that match TRBD2. V shed 0 bases, J shed 7 bases, and the junction held 3 bases outside the gene matches. Per germline, CDR1 SGHRS and CDR2 YFSETQ. This CDR3 spans 16 amino acids. The CDR3 DNA reads as TGCGCCAGCAGCTTGGTAAGACTAGCGGGAGGGAATGAGCAGTTCTTC. Translation gives CASSLVRLAGGNEQFF.

This clonotype was recorded once. The gene calls are TRBV5-1 and TRBJ2-3; TRBD2 matches at 13 bases. V gave up 4 bases and J gave up 2 bases; unmatched junction bases: 10. CDR1 and CDR2 (germline): SGHRS, YFSETQ. This CDR3 contains 18 residues. The CDR3 DNA sequence: TGCGCCAGCAGCCTACCAACTAGCGGGAGGGGGGTCACAGATACGCAGTATTTT. Its protein is CASSLPTSGRGVTDTQYF.